The 15 T cell receptor beta chains below were found in one sample sequenced in a study of response to subunit inactivated influenza vaccine. MiXCR, run by TCRdb on the RT-PCR reads, gives a single entry per CDR3 protein. Of about 520,000 distinct CDR3 sequences in the sample, around 25% were seen once. This specimen was CD4+ T cells sorted from PBMCs, taken about 5 days after vaccination. The receptor source for this set is a middle-aged man who received an inactivated influenza vaccine.

A few counts support this clonotype. The chain is built from TRBV28 and TRBJ2-5; 9 nucleotides line up with TRBD1. CDR3 length: 14 amino acids. CDR1 and CDR2 from the germline V gene are MDHEN and SYDVKM. Trimming removed 7 bases from V and 4 bases from J; junction bases left unmatched: 7. The CDR3 coding sequence is TGTGCCAGCACCCTAGGACAGGGGCTAGAGACCCAGTACTTC. It is translated as CASTLGQGLETQYF.

This clonotype has a handful of counts. The chain employs TRBV7-9 and TRBJ2-1; 11 bases align to TRBD2. The CDR3 consists of 16 residues. V dropped 1 base and J dropped 2; count of bases not matched to a gene: 1. The V gene's germline CDR1 is SEHNR and CDR2 FQNEAQ (reference sequence). The CDR3, as DNA: TGTGCCAGCAGCTTAGAGGGACTAGCGGCCTACAATGAGCAGTTCTTC. Its translation is CASSLEGLAAYNEQFF.

The chain has TRBV20-1 and TRBJ1-1; D remains unclear. Germline assignment: CDR1 DFQATT and CDR2 SNEGSKA (reference sequence). Trimming took off 3 bases at V and 0 bases at J, with 8 bases between the two ends. CDR3 length: 13 amino acids. CDR3: CSARESLNTEAFF. The DNA for the CDR3 is TGCAGTGCTAGGGAGAGTCTGAACACTGAAGCTTTCTTT.

This rearrangement joins TRBV6-5 to TRBJ1-1; 7 positions match TRBD1. V gave up 2 bases and J gave up 7 bases; unmatched junction bases: 4. This CDR3 is 13 amino acids long. Germline V gene data show CDR1 as MNHEY and CDR2 as SVGAGI. Written as DNA, the CDR3 is TGTGCCAGCAGTTACCTATCAGGGGGTGAAGCTTTCTTT. It yields the protein CASSYLSGGEAFF.

This clonotype showed up just a few times. The chain couples TRBV14 to TRBJ2-1; D is undetermined. V lost 4 bases to trimming and J lost 3 bases, with 13 bases between them. The germline V gene encodes CDR1 SGHDN and CDR2 FVKESK. CDR3 length: 15 amino acids. The DNA for the CDR3 is TGTGCCAGCAGCCCCGTGGGGATCGACTACAATGAGCAGTTCTTC. As protein: CASSPVGIDYNEQFF.

This clonotype appeared a few times. The J gene is TRBJ2-5, the V gene TRBV12-3 or TRBV12-4; D is perhaps TRBD2 (5 bases). There are 13 residues in the CDR3. V was shortened by 7 bases and J by 5 bases, with 14 bases between the two germline ends. Written as DNA, the CDR3 is TGTGCCAGCACCCCGGAGGTGCGGGAGACCCAGTACTTC. Protein sequence: CASTPEVRETQYF.

This chain connects TRBV20-1 to TRBJ2-2; D is unclear. CDR1 is DFQATT, CDR2 SNEGSKA, per germline (reference sequence). This CDR3 spans 14 amino acids. Trimming left V 5 bases short and J 6 bases short, with 16 bases between. In DNA form, the CDR3 reads TGCAGTGCTCCCCAAGGCTCGGTCCCCGGGGAGCTGTTTTTT. Its protein is CSAPQGSVPGELFF.

This clonotype was counted at least ten times. V usage is TRBV12-3 or TRBV12-4 and J usage is TRBJ1-3; a possible D gene is TRBD1 (6 bases). The CDR3 runs 15 residues. The V gene lost 6 bases and the J gene lost 0 bases, with 12 bases spanning the gap. The CDR3: CASSPGHSSGNTIYF. The CDR3 DNA reads as TGTGCCAGCAGCCCGGGACACAGCTCTGGAAACACCATATATTTT.

The DNA for the CDR3 is TGTGCCAGCAGCCGTGGGGACCCCGCAAATCTTAATGAGCAGTTCTTC. Its protein is CASSRGDPANLNEQFF. J is TRBJ2-1 and V is TRBV5-5; D is tentatively TRBD1 or TRBD2 (5 bases each). The CDR3 is 16 residues long. Between the trimmed V and J ends, which lost 4 bases and 7 bases, there was a span of 21 bases. Germline CDR1 reads SGHKS; CDR2 reads YYEKEE (reference sequence). The complete variable domain, with remaining parts taken from reference TRBV5-5 and TRBJ2-1, reads DAGVTQSPTHLIKTRGQQVTLRCSPISGHKSVSWYQQVLGQGPQFIFQYYEKEERGRGNFPDRFSARQFPNYSSELNVNALLLGDSALYLCASSRGDPANLNEQFFGPGTRLTVL.

For the CDR3, the DNA is TGTGCCAGCAGCTTAGGCATTAGCGGGAGGAATGAGCAGTTCTTC. Translating it yields CASSLGISGRNEQFF. The genes are TRBV7-8 and TRBJ2-1; 10 nucleotides align to TRBD2. The CDR3 consists of 15 residues. With V trimmed by 1 base and J by 7 bases, 4 bases remained unmatched. Germline loops: CDR1 SGHVS, CDR2 FQNEAQ.

A few counts support this clonotype. The rearrangement joins TRBV12-3 or TRBV12-4 to TRBJ2-3; possibly TRBD2 for D (5 bases). The CDR3 is made up of 15 amino acids. V dropped 0 bases and J dropped 7 bases, with 14 bases sitting between them. The CDR3 DNA sequence: TGTGCCAGCAGTTTAGCGGGCCTCGTCGGGAATACGCAGTATTTT. Translating gives CASSLAGLVGNTQYF.

The chain couples TRBV7-9 to TRBJ2-6; the D gene is possibly TRBD2 (5 bases). Germline V gene lookup returns CDR1 SEHNR and CDR2 FQNEAQ (reference sequence). CDR3 length: 12 amino acids. V gave up 5 bases and J gave up 13 bases, with 12 bases separating them. CDR3 coding DNA: TGTGCCAGCAGCCCCCTGGGCGGGGTCCTGACTTTC. Residues: CASSPLGGVLTF.

The rearrangement uses TRBV24-1 and TRBJ2-3, with 9 bases lining up with TRBD2. With V trimmed by 3 bases and J by 1 base, 4 bases remained unmatched. Germline assignment: CDR1 KGHDR and CDR2 SFDVKD. The CDR3 consists of 16 residues. For the CDR3, the DNA is TGTGCCACCAGTGATGCGGCTAGCGGGGGCACAGATACGCAGTATTTT. Amino acid sequence: CATSDAASGGTDTQYF.

In DNA, the CDR3 is TGTGCCAGCAGCTTAGCCGAAGGGGTCATGAACACTGAAGCTTTCTTT. Its translation is CASSLAEGVMNTEAFF. This chain uses TRBV7-2 with TRBJ1-1; possible D gene TRBD1, 5 bases. CDR1 is SGHTA, CDR2 FQGNSA, per germline. This CDR3 contains 16 residues. Trimming left V 0 bases short and J 0 bases short, with 11 bases between.

The rearrangement joins TRBV28 to TRBJ2-5, with TRBD1 matching over 7 bases. The CDR3 has 14 amino acids. Germline-derived CDR1 and CDR2 are MDHEN and SYDVKM. Trimming cost V 6 bases and J 6 bases; bases outside gene matches: 10. For the CDR3, the DNA is TGTGCCAGCAGACCTGGGACAGCCGGCAAGACCCAGTACTTC. It translates to CASRPGTAGKTQYF.